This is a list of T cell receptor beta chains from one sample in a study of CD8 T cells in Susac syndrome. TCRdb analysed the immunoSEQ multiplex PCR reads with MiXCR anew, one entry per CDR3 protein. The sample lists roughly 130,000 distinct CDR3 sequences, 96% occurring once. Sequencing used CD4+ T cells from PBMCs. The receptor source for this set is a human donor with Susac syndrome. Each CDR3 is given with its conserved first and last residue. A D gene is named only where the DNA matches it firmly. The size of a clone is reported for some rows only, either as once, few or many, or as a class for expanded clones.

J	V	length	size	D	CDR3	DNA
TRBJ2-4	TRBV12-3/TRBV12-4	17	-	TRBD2	CASRISGTREVKNIQYF	TGTGCCAGCAGAATCTCCGGGACTAGGGAAGTCAAAAACATTCAGTACTTC
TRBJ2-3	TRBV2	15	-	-	CASSVGLPRSDTQYF	TGTGCCAGCAGTGTAGGACTACCACGGTCAGATACGCAGTATTTT
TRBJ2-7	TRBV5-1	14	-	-	CASSLEVDPYEQYF	TGCGCCAGCAGCTTGGAGGTCGATCCCTACGAGCAGTACTTC
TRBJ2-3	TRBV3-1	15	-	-	CASSQEVVVVDTQYF	TGTGCCAGCAGCCAAGAAGTCGTAGTGGTGGATACGCAGTATTTT
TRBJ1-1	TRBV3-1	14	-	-	CASSQVGGTTEAFF	TGTGCCAGCAGCCAAGTTGGGGGTACTACTGAAGCTTTCTTT
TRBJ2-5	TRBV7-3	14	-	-	CASSRGSFKETQYF	TGTGCCAGCAGCCGGGGGTCGTTCAAGGAGACCCAGTACTTC
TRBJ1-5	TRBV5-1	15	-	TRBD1	CASSLTGDGNQPQHF	TGCGCCAGCAGCTTAACAGGGGACGGCAATCAGCCCCAGCATTTT
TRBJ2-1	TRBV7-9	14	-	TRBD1	CATPRGQGYNEQLF	TGTGCCACCCCTAGGGGACAGGGTTACAATGAGCAGCTCTTC
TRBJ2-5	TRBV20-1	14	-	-	CSAINTLGGETQYF	TGCAGTGCTATCAATACCCTGGGTGGGGAGACCCAGTACTTC
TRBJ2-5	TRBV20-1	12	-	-	CSAAYLGETQYF	TGCAGTGCCGCATACCTGGGAGAGACCCAGTACTTC
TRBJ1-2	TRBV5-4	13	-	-	CASSLGQDDGYTF	TGTGCCAGCAGCTTGGGGCAGGACGACGGCTACACCTTC
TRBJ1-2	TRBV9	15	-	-	CASSRDGGANYGYTF	TGTGCCAGCAGCAGGGATGGCGGGGCTAACTATGGCTACACCTTC
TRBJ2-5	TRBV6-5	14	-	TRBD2	CASRGLAGTETQYF	TGTGCCAGCAGGGGACTAGCGGGAACAGAGACCCAGTACTTC
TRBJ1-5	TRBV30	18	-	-	CAWSENPGRGFSNQPQHF	TGTGCCTGGAGTGAGAATCCGGGACGGGGCTTTAGCAATCAGCCCCAGCATTTT
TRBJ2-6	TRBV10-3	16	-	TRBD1	CATSDRGNSGANVLTF	TGTGCCACCTCGGACAGGGGCAACTCTGGGGCCAACGTCCTGACTTTC
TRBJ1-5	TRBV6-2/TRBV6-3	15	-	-	CASSYYGAGNQPQHF	TGTGCCAGCAGTTATTATGGGGCCGGCAATCAGCCCCAGCATTTT
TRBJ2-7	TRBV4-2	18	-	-	CASSQEFQGGGRSYEQYF	TGTGCCAGCAGCCAAGAGTTCCAGGGCGGTGGCCGGTCCTACGAGCAGTACTTC
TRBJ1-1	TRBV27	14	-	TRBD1	CASRYRGGNTEAFF	TGTGCCAGCAGATACAGGGGTGGAAACACTGAAGCTTTCTTT
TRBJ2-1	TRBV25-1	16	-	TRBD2	CASSDSGTSGRQEQFF	TGTGCCAGCAGTGACTCCGGGACTAGCGGGAGACAAGAGCAGTTCTTC
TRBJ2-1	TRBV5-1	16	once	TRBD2	CASSWTSVGYSDEQFF	TGCGCCAGCAGCTGGACTAGCGTGGGGTATTCGGATGAGCAGTTCTTC
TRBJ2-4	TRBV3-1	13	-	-	CASSRGDVNIQYF	TGTGCCAGCAGCCGCGGGGACGTAAACATTCAGTACTTC
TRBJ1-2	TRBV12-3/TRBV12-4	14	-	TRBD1	CASRNSGGHYGYTF	TGTGCCAGCCGGAATTCAGGGGGTCACTATGGCTACACCTTC
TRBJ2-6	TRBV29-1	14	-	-	CSVTGASGANVLTF	TGCAGCGTGACGGGGGCCTCTGGGGCCAACGTCCTGACTTTC
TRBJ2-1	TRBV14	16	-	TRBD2	CASSPLGLAGRNEQFF	TGTGCCAGCAGCCCCCTGGGACTAGCGGGGAGAAATGAGCAGTTCTTC
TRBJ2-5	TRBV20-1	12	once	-	CSATSSQETQYF	TGCAGTGCTACTAGCTCGCAAGAGACCCAGTACTTC
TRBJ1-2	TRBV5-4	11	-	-	CAGETNYGYTF	TGTGCCGGCGAGACTAACTATGGCTACACCTTC
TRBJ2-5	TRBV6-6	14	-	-	CASSRPGAEETQYF	TGTGCCAGCAGCCGCCCGGGGGCCGAAGAGACCCAGTACTTC
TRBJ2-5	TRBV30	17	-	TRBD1	CAWSAGGMTGPLETQYF	TGTGCCTGGAGTGCCGGAGGAATGACAGGGCCTTTGGAGACCCAGTACTTC
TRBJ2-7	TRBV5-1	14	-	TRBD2	CASSFSGTSNEQYF	TGCGCCAGCAGCTTCTCCGGGACTAGCAACGAGCAGTACTTC
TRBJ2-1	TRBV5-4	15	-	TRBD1	CASSLGRTGTNEQFF	TGTGCCAGCAGCTTGGGCAGGACAGGGACGAATGAGCAGTTCTTC
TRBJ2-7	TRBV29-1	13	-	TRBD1	CSVGTVQGYEQYF	TGCAGCGTAGGGACAGTTCAGGGCTACGAGCAGTACTTC
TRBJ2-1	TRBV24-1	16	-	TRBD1	CATSDLSRQGSNEQFF	TGTGCCACCAGTGATTTAAGCCGACAGGGCTCCAATGAGCAGTTCTTC